The rows below give T cell receptor beta chains drawn from one sample of a study of shared clonotypes between healthy human individuals. The assay was immunoSEQ multiplex PCR, and TCRdb's table has in-frame clones only and misses some. The sample consists of over a million clones, about 76% of them appearing once. Source material: memory CD4+ T cells sorted from blood. Receptors originate from a man aged 18-30 years in good health. Both conserved end residues are part of each CDR3. D genes are given only for firm matches. Size values are once, few and many counts, or a class for expanded clones, and some rows have none.

clone_size,j_call,d_call,v_call,cdr3_nt,cdr3_aa
-,TRBJ1-3,-,TRBV6-5,TGTGCCAGCAAGAGGGTTGGAGCAAACACCATATATTTT,CASKRVGANTIYF
-,TRBJ1-2,-,TRBV19,TGTGCCAGTATTGACTCCTCGAACTATGGCTACACCTTC,CASIDSSNYGYTF
-,TRBJ1-1,-,TRBV18,TGTGCCAGCTCATCGACAGCCAACACTGAAGCTTTCTTT,CASSSTANTEAFF
-,TRBJ2-2,TRBD2,TRBV2,TGTGCCAGCAACCCGGGACTAGGAACCGGGGAGCTGTTTTTT,CASNPGLGTGELFF
-,TRBJ1-2,-,TRBV1,TGCACCAGCTCCGCCCGGGATGGCTACACCTTC,CTSSARDGYTF
-,TRBJ1-4,-,TRBV6-1,TGTGCCAGCAGTGAAAGTAACGGGGGGCTTAGGGAAAAACTGTTTTTT,CASSESNGGLREKLFF
-,TRBJ1-2,-,TRBV7-9,TGTGCCAGCAGCCGACGGGGTTTGTATGGCTACACCTTC,CASSRRGLYGYTF
-,TRBJ2-1,TRBD2,TRBV5-1,TGCGCCAGCAGCTTCTATGGGTTGGGACTAGCGGAGCTATACAATGAGCAGTTCTTC,CASSFYGLGLAELYNEQFF
-,TRBJ1-2,TRBD1,TRBV28,TGTGCCAGCATAGCGACAGGGCCCCTCGGTTACTATGGCTACACCTTC,CASIATGPLGYYGYTF
-,TRBJ2-3,TRBD2,TRBV2,TGTGCCAGCGGTCTACGGCTCGACAGACCCGGGGGGTGGGCAGATACGCAGTATTTT,CASGLRLDRPGGWADTQYF
-,TRBJ1-3,TRBD1,TRBV6-6,TGTGCCAGCAGTTACCCCCGACAGGGGACAGGAAACACCATATATTTT,CASSYPRQGTGNTIYF
few,TRBJ1-1,-,TRBV6-6,TGTGCCAGCACCGTGGACAGGAACACTGAAGCTTTCTTT,CASTVDRNTEAFF
-,TRBJ1-2,TRBD1,TRBV25-1,TGTGCCAGCAGTGAGCGGGACAGATTCCGTTCACGCTACACCTTC,CASSERDRFRSRYTF
once,TRBJ2-7,-,TRBV20-1,TGCAGTGCCCTAGGGGGGGATGGAAAGTACTTC,CSALGGDGKYF
-,TRBJ2-1,-,TRBV1,TGCACCAGCAGCCAACGAGATGGGGCTAGCGGGCGGAGGGTGCATGTGGAGCAGTTCTTC,CTSSQRDGASGRRVHVEQFF
-,TRBJ2-2,TRBD1,TRBV5-1,TGCGCCAGCAGCCAGGGACAGGAGTTCGGGGAGCTGTTTTTT,CASSQGQEFGELFF
-,TRBJ2-1,-,TRBV2,TGTGCCAGCACCGAACTAGCCCTTGAGCAGTTCTTC,CASTELALEQFF
-,TRBJ2-1,TRBD2,TRBV4-1,TGCGCCAGCAGCCAAGGGGCGCTAGCGGGGCTGAACTACAATGAGCAGTTCTTC,CASSQGALAGLNYNEQFF
-,TRBJ1-1,-,TRBV5-1,TGCGCCAGCAGCCTACGGACAGATGAAGCTTTCTTT,CASSLRTDEAFF
-,TRBJ1-6,TRBD1,TRBV30,TGTGCCTGGAGTGTACAAGGGGGCCTATCACCCCTCCACTTT,CAWSVQGGLSPLHF
once,TRBJ2-2,-,TRBV27,TGTGCCAGCAGTGCCCAAGGGATCGGGGAGCTGTTTTTT,CASSAQGIGELFF
-,TRBJ2-4,TRBD2,TRBV28,TGTGCCAGCAGTAGCGGGGGCGGGAACATTCAGTACTTC,CASSSGGGNIQYF
once,TRBJ2-7,TRBD2,TRBV5-1,TGCGCCAGCAGCAATAGCGGGGAACTCTACGAGCAGTACTTC,CASSNSGELYEQYF
-,TRBJ1-1,TRBD1,TRBV29-1,TGCAGCGTTGATAGGGGACAGGGGGAAACTGAAGCTTTCTTT,CSVDRGQGETEAFF
-,TRBJ1-5,TRBD1,TRBV7-2,TGTGCCAGCAGCTCCCGACAGGGCGGTCAGCCCCAGCATTTT,CASSSRQGGQPQHF
-,TRBJ2-3,-,TRBV23-1,TGCGCCAGCAGTCCGGGGGCAGATACGCAGTATTTT,CASSPGADTQYF
-,TRBJ1-5,TRBD1,TRBV27,TGTGCCAGCAGCCTACAGGGGGCGCGTGGTCAGCCCCAGCATTTT,CASSLQGARGQPQHF
-,TRBJ1-5,TRBD1,TRBV30,TGTGCCTGGAGTGCAGGGGGTAGCAATCAGCCCCAGCATTTT,CAWSAGGSNQPQHF
-,TRBJ2-2,-,TRBV5-5,TGTGCCAGCAGCCTGGCCACCAGGGGAGTCGCCGGGGAGCTGTTTTTT,CASSLATRGVAGELFF
-,TRBJ1-2,-,TRBV9,TGTGCCAGCAGCACTCGTGGGGGGTTTCACACCTTC,CASSTRGGFHTF
-,TRBJ2-3,-,TRBV7-2,TGTGCCAGCAGCTTAGCGGGTTTTAGCACAGATACGCAGTATTTT,CASSLAGFSTDTQYF
once,TRBJ1-3,-,TRBV7-7,TGTGCTAGCAGCTTCACAGAAAGGAACACCATATATTTT,CASSFTERNTIYF
-,TRBJ2-3,-,TRBV4-1,TGCGCCAGCAGCCCCGGGGGACACGGCACAGATACGCAGTATTTT,CASSPGGHGTDTQYF
many,TRBJ1-6,-,TRBV28,TGTGCCAGCAATCCACGGGATTCACCCCTCCACTTT,CASNPRDSPLHF
once,TRBJ1-5,TRBD1,TRBV19,TGTGCCAGTAGTTCTAGACAGGGAGGGCTTCAGCCCCAGCATTTT,CASSSRQGGLQPQHF
-,TRBJ1-5,-,TRBV25-1,TGTGCCAGCAGTGCGCTTAATAGCAATCAGCCCCAGCATTTT,CASSALNSNQPQHF
-,TRBJ2-5,TRBD2,TRBV5-1,TGCGCCAGCAGCTTGGATGGGACTAGCACTGAGACCCAGTACTTC,CASSLDGTSTETQYF
-,TRBJ1-5,-,TRBV15,TGTGCCACCAGCCGAACAGCAGGAGGGAGCAATCAGCCCCAGCATTTT,CATSRTAGGSNQPQHF
-,TRBJ2-3,TRBD2,TRBV7-2,TGTGCCAGCAGCGCAACGACTAGCGGGAGTGGAGATACGCAGTATTTT,CASSATTSGSGDTQYF
-,TRBJ2-3,TRBD2,TRBV2,TGTGCCAGCAGTAGGGCGGGGGGAAACACAGATACGCAGTATTTT,CASSRAGGNTDTQYF
-,TRBJ1-4,TRBD1,TRBV4-3,TGCGCCAGCAGCCAAGACGGGACAGGAGGCTCAAAACTGTTTTTT,CASSQDGTGGSKLFF
few,TRBJ2-7,TRBD1,TRBV13,TGTGCCAGCAGCAGGGCACTCGGACCAGGGGGAAGCTCCTACGAGCAGTACTTC,CASSRALGPGGSSYEQYF
once,TRBJ2-5,-,TRBV11-2,TGTGCCAGCAGCAACCCTGGTGCTAGCAAAGAGACCCAGTACTTC,CASSNPGASKETQYF
few,TRBJ1-5,TRBD1,TRBV28,TGTGCCACCGGGACAGGGTTAAGTGATCAGCCCCAGCATTTT,CATGTGLSDQPQHF
-,TRBJ2-4,TRBD2,TRBV7-2,TGTGCCAGCAGCTTAGTAGCGGGGGGGAAAAACATTCAGTACTTC,CASSLVAGGKNIQYF
-,TRBJ1-1,-,TRBV5-1,TGCGCCAGCAGCTTGGGCCCTGGACAAGATAAGATGGAAGCTTTCTTT,CASSLGPGQDKMEAFF
-,TRBJ1-6,-,TRBV19,TGTGCCAGTAGTCCCCAGAGAAGCTATAATTCACCCCTCCACTTT,CASSPQRSYNSPLHF
once,TRBJ2-6,-,TRBV12-5,TGTGCTAGTGGTTTGGTACTGGGCTCTGGGGCCAACGTCCTGACTTTC,CASGLVLGSGANVLTF
-,TRBJ2-7,-,TRBV5-4,TGTGCCAGCAGTCTTGTGGGGGCCTCCTACGAGCAGTACTTC,CASSLVGASYEQYF
few,TRBJ2-6,-,TRBV27,TGTGCCAGCAGTTTAGGCAGACAATCTGGGGCCAACGTCCTGACTTTC,CASSLGRQSGANVLTF
-,TRBJ2-2,-,TRBV11-2,TGTGCCAGCAGCTTATATGGGGCCGGGGAGCTGTTTTTT,CASSLYGAGELFF
-,TRBJ2-7,TRBD1,TRBV5-1,TGCGCCAGACGGATGGGGGCAGGGGGCTTC,CARRMGAGGF
-,TRBJ1-5,-,TRBV10-3,TGTGCCATCACGCGGAATCAGCCCCAGCATTTT,CAITRNQPQHF
-,TRBJ2-7,TRBD2,TRBV5-6,TGTGCCAGCAGCTTGAGGACTAGCGGAACCTCCTACGAGCAGTACTTC,CASSLRTSGTSYEQYF
-,TRBJ1-2,-,TRBV2,TGTGCCAGCAGTGACGCAGGGACCTATGGCTACACCTTC,CASSDAGTYGYTF